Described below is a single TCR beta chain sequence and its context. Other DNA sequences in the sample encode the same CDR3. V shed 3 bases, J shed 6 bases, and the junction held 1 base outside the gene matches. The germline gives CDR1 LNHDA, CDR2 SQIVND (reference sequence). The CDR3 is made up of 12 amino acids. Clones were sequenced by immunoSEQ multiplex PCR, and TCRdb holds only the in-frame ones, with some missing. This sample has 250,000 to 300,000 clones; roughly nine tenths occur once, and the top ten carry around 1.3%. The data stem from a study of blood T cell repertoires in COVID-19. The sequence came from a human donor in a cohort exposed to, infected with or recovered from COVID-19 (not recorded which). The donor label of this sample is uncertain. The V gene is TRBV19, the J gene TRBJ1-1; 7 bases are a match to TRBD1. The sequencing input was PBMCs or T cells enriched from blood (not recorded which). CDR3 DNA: TGTGCCAGTAGTATTGGGACAGCTGAAGCTTTCTTT. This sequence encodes CASSIGTAEAFF.